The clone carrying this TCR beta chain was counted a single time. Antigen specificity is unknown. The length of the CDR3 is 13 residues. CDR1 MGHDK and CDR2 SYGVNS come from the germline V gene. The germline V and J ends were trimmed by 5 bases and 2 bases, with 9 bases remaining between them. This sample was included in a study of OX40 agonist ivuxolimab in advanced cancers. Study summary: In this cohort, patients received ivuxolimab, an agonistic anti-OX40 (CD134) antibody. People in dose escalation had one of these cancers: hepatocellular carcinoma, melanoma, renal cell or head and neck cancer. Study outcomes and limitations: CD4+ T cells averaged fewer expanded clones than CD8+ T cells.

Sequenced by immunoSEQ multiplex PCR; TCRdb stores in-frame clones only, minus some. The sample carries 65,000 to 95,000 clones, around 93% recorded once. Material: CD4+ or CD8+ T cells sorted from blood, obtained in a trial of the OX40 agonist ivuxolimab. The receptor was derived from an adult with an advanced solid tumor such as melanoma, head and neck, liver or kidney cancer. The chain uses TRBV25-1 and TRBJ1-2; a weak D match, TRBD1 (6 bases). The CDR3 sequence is CASSRQENYGYTF. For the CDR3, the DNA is TGTGCCAGCAGTCGACAGGAAAACTATGGCTACACCTTC.